This T cell receptor beta chain was sequenced for a study of T cell responses to AZD1222 COVID-19 vaccine. Study outcomes and limitations: White British donors predominated, females outnumbered males, and clonal diversity was possibly underestimated.

Only one count was recorded for this clone. The antigen is undetermined. Produced via immunoSEQ multiplex PCR; TCRdb's table is partial and in-frame only. This table has fewer than 120,000 clones, about 94% appearing once. The CDR3 is 15 residues long. V shed 6 bases and J shed 4 bases, with 19 bases lying between them. Germline CDR1 and CDR2: MDHEN and SYDVKM. The rearrangement joins TRBV28 to TRBJ2-7; D is tentatively TRBD1 or TRBD2 (5 bases each). The sample in question was peripheral blood, obtained 28 days after the second AZD1222 dose. The source of this sequence is an adult who received the AZD1222 COVID-19 vaccine. In DNA, the CDR3 is TGTGCCAGCAGGCGTACCGGGACGGTCGATTACGAGCAGTACTTC. This translates into CASRRTGTVDYEQYF.